These 29 T cell receptor beta chains were sequenced from one sample in a study of cytomegalovirus exposure and HLA in healthy donors. The PCR was carried out with 60 Vbeta primers and 13 Jbeta primers. Some clones are missing from TCRdb's copy, which holds only in-frame ones; the method was immunoSEQ multiplex PCR. The repertoire holds under 85,000 clones, with just under 70% as singletons. Sequences were obtained from PBMCs. The receptor source for this set is a young woman in good health and CMV-seronegative.

The chain has TRBV7-3 and TRBJ2-7, with 10 bases fitting TRBD2. V trimming: 5 bases; J trimming: 2 bases; junction bases outside the gene matches: 3. CDR3 length: 14 residues. Looked up from germline, CDR1 is SGHTA and CDR2 is FQGTGA. The CDR3 loop is CASSISGGPYEQYF. The CDR3, as DNA: TGTGCCAGCAGCATTAGCGGGGGGCCCTACGAGCAGTACTTC. The entire variable domain, with the rest obtained from reference TRBV7-3 and TRBJ2-7, is as follows: GAGVSQTPSNKVTEKGKYVELRCDPISGHTALYWYRQSLGQGPEFLIYFQGTGAADDSGLPNDRFFAVRPEGSVSTLKIQRTERGDSAVYLCASSISGGPYEQYFGPGTRLTVT.

A few counts support this clone. The chain links TRBV6-6 to TRBJ2-3; 8 bases match TRBD2. The trim removed 5 bases at V and 3 bases at J, leaving 4 bases unmatched. CDR1 and CDR2 from the germline V gene are MNHNY and SVGAGI (reference sequence). The CDR3 runs 14 residues. The CDR3 loop is CASSNGGETDTQYF. CDR3 sequence (DNA): TGTGCCAGCAGTAACGGGGGGGAGACAGATACGCAGTATTTT.

The chain links TRBV5-1 to TRBJ2-3; 10 bases map to TRBD1. V gave up 1 base and J gave up 4 bases; unmatched junction bases: 12. CDR3 length equals 18 residues. CDR1 and CDR2 from the germline V gene are SGHRS and YFSETQ. The CDR3 sequence is CASSLSTGGSIGSDTQYF. Here the CDR3 DNA reads TGCGCCAGCAGCTTGTCGACAGGGGGCTCGATAGGCTCAGATACGCAGTATTTT. Drawing the rest from reference TRBV5-1 and TRBJ2-3, the complete variable domain is KAGVTQTPRYLIKTRGQQVTLSCSPISGHRSVSWYQQTPGQGLQFLFEYFSETQRNKGNFPGRFSGRQFSNSRSEMNVSTLELGDSALYLCASSLSTGGSIGSDTQYFGPGTRLTVL.

V and J are TRBV6-1 and TRBJ1-2; D might be TRBD1 (6 bases). Germline V gene sequence: CDR1 MNHNS, CDR2 SASEGT. CDR3 length equals 15 residues. V was clipped by 8 bases and J by 4 bases, with 20 bases between them. CDR3 amino acids: CASDPILGQLYGYTF. In DNA form, the CDR3 reads TGTGCCAGCGACCCGATACTAGGACAGCTCTATGGCTACACCTTC.

In this sample, this clone turned up a few times. This sequence joins TRBV4-3 and TRBJ2-5; TRBD1 matches at 10 bases. The J call may be faulty, since TRBJ2-7 better matches the DNA end. CDR1 is LGHNA, CDR2 YSLEER, per germline. The CDR3 is made up of 16 amino acids. DNA of the CDR3: TGCGCCAGCAGCCATTCCGGGACAGGGGAAACCTACGAGCAGTACTTC. It encodes CASSHSGTGETYEQYF.

The chain uses TRBV19 and TRBJ1-5; D gene unclear. The germline V and J ends were trimmed by 1 base and 6 bases, with 7 bases remaining between them. This CDR3 region has 13 residues. CDR1 LNHDA and CDR2 SQIVND come from the germline V gene (reference sequence). The CDR3 coding sequence is TGTGCCAGTAGTATAGCTTCAGGTCAGCCCCAGCATTTT. Translated: CASSIASGQPQHF.

V is TRBV18 and J is TRBJ1-1, with D possibly matching TRBD1 (6 bases). The V gene lost 2 bases and the J gene lost 4 bases, with 14 bases spanning the gap. Germline V gives CDR1 KGHSH, CDR2 LQKENI. The CDR3 contains 15 residues. Here the CDR3 DNA reads TGTGCCAGCTCACCAGGGAGGGGGGCGTCCACTGAAGCTTTCTTT. It specifies CASSPGRGASTEAFF.

In this sample, this clone turned up a few times. The rearrangement joins TRBV6-6 to TRBJ2-3; D gene unclear. V was cut by 6 bases and J by 2 bases, with 6 bases left in between. There are 12 residues in the CDR3. Looked up from germline, CDR1 is MNHNY and CDR2 is SVGAGI (reference sequence). For the CDR3, the DNA is TGTGCCAGCAGCTTATACACAGATACGCAGTATTTT. It encodes CASSLYTDTQYF.

In this sample, this clone turned up a few times. The genes are TRBV27 and TRBJ1-4; possibly TRBD1 for D (5 bases). Germline V gene sequence: CDR1 MNHEY, CDR2 SMNVEV (reference sequence). Between the trimmed V and J ends, which lost 0 bases and 5 bases, there was a span of 10 bases. The CDR3 is 15 amino acids. CDR3 loop: CASSLSWGGNEKLFF. The CDR3 DNA sequence: TGTGCCAGCAGTTTATCTTGGGGCGGCAATGAAAAACTGTTTTTT.

This clone was counted only a few times. V usage is TRBV11-2 and J usage is TRBJ2-7; tentative D call: TRBD2 (5 bases). V lost 11 bases and J 0 bases, leaving 14 bases between the germline ends. The CDR3 runs to 13 residues. CDR1 is SGHAT, CDR2 FQNNGV, per germline. This CDR3 is CAGSGLFSYEQYF. CDR3 coding DNA: TGTGCCGGCTCCGGACTCTTCTCCTACGAGCAGTACTTC.

V usage is TRBV18 and J usage is TRBJ2-5, with 7 bases fitting TRBD1. After removal of 3 bases from V and 4 bases from J, the junction contained 8 bases not matched to a gene. The germline V gene encodes CDR1 KGHSH and CDR2 LQKENI. The CDR3 runs 15 residues. CDR3 loop: CASSPARTGAETQYF. The DNA for the CDR3 is TGTGCCAGCTCACCGGCTCGCACAGGGGCAGAGACCCAGTACTTC.

The chain combines TRBV6-8 with TRBJ2-7; a weak D match, TRBD1 (7 bases). Germline V gene data show CDR1 as MNHGY and CDR2 as SAAAGT. V was cut by 1 base and J by 4 bases, with 17 bases left in between. The CDR3 runs 16 residues. This CDR3 is CASSYCGTVRRYEQYF. The CDR3 DNA is TGTGCCAGCAGTTACTGCGGGACAGTGCGGCGGTACGAGCAGTACTTC.

The table lists this clone with a few counts. The J gene is TRBJ1-4, the V gene TRBV9; D is perhaps TRBD1 (6 bases). Germline assignment: CDR1 SGDLS and CDR2 YYNGEE. V was cut by 3 bases and J by 8 bases, with 14 bases left in between. The CDR3 sequence is 14 residues long. CDR3 bases: TGTGCCAGCAGCGCACAGGGCCCTCGGGAAAAACTGTTTTTT. It specifies CASSAQGPREKLFF.

This clone was counted between two and nine times. The chain has TRBV6-7 and TRBJ2-3; 11 bases line up with TRBD2. TRBV6-7 carries the ORF label, with uncertain function. The CDR3 extends over 19 amino acids. J gave up 0 bases and V 0 bases, and 8 bases lay outside the gene matches. In DNA, the CDR3 is TGTGCCAGCAGTTACTCGACTAGCGGGGCCGCGTATAGCACAGATACGCAGTATTTT. Protein: CASSYSTSGAAYSTDTQYF.

The chain is built from TRBV10-2 and TRBJ1-1; D perhaps matches TRBD1 (5 bases). Trimming left V 3 bases short and J 5 bases short, with 13 bases between. The germline gives CDR1 WSHSY, CDR2 SAAADI. This CDR3 has 14 residues. The CDR3, as DNA: TGCGCCAGCAGTGAACGCAGGGAGGGAACTGAAGCTTTCTTT. Translated, it gives CASSERREGTEAFF.

This clone was detected only a few times. The rearrangement links TRBV27 to TRBJ2-7, with 10 bases aligning to TRBD1. The V gene end was trimmed by 5 bases and the J gene end by 5 bases; junction bases not matched to a gene: 9. CDR3 length: 15 amino acids. The germline V gene encodes CDR1 MNHEY and CDR2 SMNVEV (reference sequence). CDR3 amino acids: CASSASTGGINEQYF. CDR3 in DNA: TGTGCCAGCAGTGCCTCGACAGGGGGCATCAACGAGCAGTACTTC.

This chain connects TRBV7-8 to TRBJ2-1; 8 bases fit TRBD2. This CDR3 spans 17 amino acids. Germline-derived CDR1 and CDR2 are SGHVS and FQNEAQ. J was trimmed by 9 bases and V by 2 bases; bases with no gene match: 15. As DNA, the CDR3 is TGTGCCAGCAGCTTATTGGTCGGGACTAGGCAAGTCCGTGAGCAGTTCTTC. Protein: CASSLLVGTRQVREQFF.

The chain is built from TRBV9 and TRBJ2-5, with 7 bases fitting TRBD2. The CDR3 spans 13 residues. The trim removed 8 bases at V and 2 bases at J, leaving 6 bases unmatched. Germline V lookup: CDR1 SGDLS, CDR2 YYNGEE. CDR3 region: CASASGRQETQYF. Written as DNA, the CDR3 is TGTGCCAGTGCTAGCGGAAGGCAAGAGACCCAGTACTTC.

This chain connects TRBV4-1 to TRBJ2-7; 13 bases are a match to TRBD2. V lost 1 base, J lost 2 bases, and 14 bases stayed unmatched. CDR1 is MGHRA and CDR2 is YSYEKL in the germline V gene. The CDR3 extends over 20 amino acids. The CDR3 DNA follows: TGCGCCAGCAGCCAAGGCTCAGCGGGGGTACTAGCGGGGGGGCCCTACGAGCAGTACTTC. Translated: CASSQGSAGVLAGGPYEQYF.

The rearrangement joins TRBV25-1 to TRBJ2-6, with a weak D call TRBD1 (5 bases). Between the trimmed V and J ends, which lost 0 bases and 10 bases, there was a span of 16 bases. CDR1 and CDR2 (germline): MGHDK, SYGVNS. This CDR3 has 16 amino acids. The CDR3 sequence: CASSEYDGVGPNVLTF. In nucleotides, the CDR3 is TGTGCCAGCAGTGAATACGACGGTGTGGGGCCAAACGTCCTGACTTTC.

This clone showed up just a few times. The gene calls are TRBV30 and TRBJ1-5; 9 bases align to TRBD1. Germline assignment: CDR1 GTSNPN and CDR2 SVGIG (reference sequence). The CDR3 totals 14 residues. The junction had 5 bases not matched to a gene; V was cut back by 4 bases and J by 4 bases. DNA of the CDR3: TGTGCCTGGAACACAGGGGGCAGGAATCAGCCCCAGCATTTT. Amino acid sequence: CAWNTGGRNQPQHF.

The chain links TRBV4-1 to TRBJ1-6, with 8 bases lining up with TRBD1. Looked up from germline, CDR1 is MGHRA and CDR2 is YSYEKL. The CDR3 is made up of 16 amino acids. Trimming cost V 4 bases and J 9 bases; bases outside gene matches: 11. Here the CDR3 reads CASSLNQGAQSSPLHF. Here the CDR3 DNA reads TGCGCCAGCAGCCTAAACCAGGGGGCGCAGAGTTCACCCCTCCACTTT.

CDR3 sequence: CASSSRLGTGVPEAFF. The DNA of the CDR3 is TGTGCCAGCAGCTCCCGCCTGGGGACAGGGGTACCTGAAGCTTTCTTT. This sequence joins TRBV13 and TRBJ1-1; TRBD1 matches 10 bases. V shed 4 bases, J shed 6 bases, and the junction held 11 bases outside the gene matches. Germline V lookup: CDR1 PRHDT, CDR2 FYEKMQ (reference sequence). CDR3 size: 16 residues.

The chain couples TRBV7-9 to TRBJ2-5; 7 positions agree with TRBD1. Germline V gene lookup returns CDR1 SEHNR and CDR2 FQNEAQ (reference sequence). This CDR3 contains 15 residues. V dropped 5 bases and J dropped 1; count of bases not matched to a gene: 7. CDR3 sequence reads: CASSITGAFQETQYF. The CDR3 DNA is TGTGCCAGCAGCATAACAGGGGCTTTCCAAGAGACCCAGTACTTC.

Note on this clone: Additional DNA sequences in this sample encode the identical CDR3. The V gene is TRBV5-1, the J gene TRBJ1-3; possible D gene TRBD1, 5 bases. Germline V lookup: CDR1 SGHRS, CDR2 YFSETQ. V lost 5 bases and J lost 0, with 9 bases in between. There are 14 residues in the CDR3. The CDR3 bases are TGCGCCAGCAGTTCCGGGGGCTCTGGAAACACCATATATTTT. Amino acid sequence: CASSSGGSGNTIYF.

The chain has TRBV25-1 and TRBJ2-3; 7 bases fit TRBD2. Trimming took 10 bases from V and 0 from J; bases not matched to a gene: 10. The CDR3 loop spans 15 amino acids. Germline V gives CDR1 MGHDK, CDR2 SYGVNS. The CDR3 coding sequence is TGTGCCACCCAGTGGACGGGGGGAAGCACAGATACGCAGTATTTT. This sequence encodes CATQWTGGSTDTQYF.

In this sample, this clone turned up once. The chain has TRBV30 and TRBJ1-2; 9 bases fit TRBD1. J gave up 4 bases and V 8 bases, and 11 bases lay outside the gene matches. This CDR3 contains 14 residues. Per germline, CDR1 GTSNPN and CDR2 SVGIG (reference sequence). CDR3 residues: CAGRATGGSYGYTF. In nucleotides, the CDR3 is TGTGCCGGACGGGCAACAGGGGGCTCCTATGGCTACACCTTC.

This clone showed up just once. The CDR3 bases are TGTGCCAGCAGCTTAGCCAGGGCCCTCACCGGGGAGCTGTTTTTT. Its protein is CASSLARALTGELFF. The V and J genes are TRBV7-9 and TRBJ2-2; possibly TRBD1 for D (5 bases). This CDR3 is built from 15 residues. The V gene lost 0 bases and the J gene lost 4 bases, with 9 bases spanning the gap. The germline gives CDR1 SEHNR, CDR2 FQNEAQ (reference sequence).

This rearrangement joins TRBV10-3 to TRBJ2-7; D gene ambiguous. V lost 10 bases, J lost 3 bases, and 16 bases lay in between. Germline V gives CDR1 ENHRY, CDR2 SYGVKD. The CDR3 has 13 residues. Here the CDR3 DNA reads TGTGCCAACAGCGATATCGAGGACTACGAGCAGTACTTC. It codes for CANSDIEDYEQYF.